This T cell receptor beta chain was recorded in a study of blood T cell repertoires in COVID-19. Study in general: Sample material is recorded as cDNA or gDNA derived from T cells, B-cell-depleted T cells, or PBMCs.

Germline V gene sequence: CDR1 SQVTM, CDR2 ANQGSEA. V lost 3 bases, J lost 0 bases, and 14 bases lay in between. The CDR3 consists of 15 residues. Original methodology: Cell counts per sample came from amplifying reference gene primers. Measured with immunoSEQ multiplex PCR; TCRdb has only the in-frame clones, and not every one. V and J calls and clone size are given by that table; D and trimming were obtained from the DNA. Of approximately 530,000 clones in the sample, approximately 88% were seen once. The material sequenced was peripheral blood. The sequence derives from a woman aged 50 to 60 with COVID-19, enrolled during active disease. The chain couples TRBV29-1 to TRBJ1-1, with TRBD1 as a possible D gene (6 bases). DNA for the CDR3: TGCAGCGTTGAGGGCCGGCAGGGGATGAACACTGAAGCTTTCTTT. As protein: CSVEGRQGMNTEAFF.